The 5 T cell receptor beta chains listed next were all sequenced from one sample in a study of prognosis after radiotherapy for stage I lung cancer. Two rounds of multiplex PCR amplified TCR beta CDR3 from genomic DNA. The first PCR round targeted every TRBV and TRBJ gene with specific primers. TCRdb itself ran the multiplex PCR reads through MiXCR, one entry per CDR3 protein. The sample lists tens of thousands of distinct CDR3 sequences, about 30% occurring once. The sequencing here drew on PBMCs, taken before or after stereotactic body radiation therapy (not recorded which). Source of these receptors: a donor over 45 with non-small cell lung cancer.

A word on this clonotype: This may be a read error, as it is one base from a much larger clone. The rearrangement links TRBV20-1 to TRBJ2-5; unclear D gene. This CDR3 spans 13 amino acids. From germline, CDR1 is DFQATT and CDR2 SNEGSKA (reference sequence). The CDR3 DNA sequence: TGCAGCTTTCCGAAATCCCCGAAAGAGACCCAGTACTTC. It yields the protein CSFPKSPKETQYF.

This clonotype was recorded many times. The chain links TRBV4-1 to TRBJ1-5, with D uncertain. This CDR3 has 16 residues. CDR1 is MGHRA, CDR2 YSYEKL, per germline. Trimming pared 0 bases from V and 4 bases from J, leaving 13 bases between. CDR3 coding DNA: TGCGCCAGCAGCCAAGATACGGGAGGAGTGAATCAGCCCCAGCATTTT. Translated: CASSQDTGGVNQPQHF.

This clonotype has a handful of counts. The V and J genes are TRBV5-5 and TRBJ1-1, with D hard to call. CDR3 length equals 13 residues. Germline-derived CDR1 and CDR2 are SGHKS and YYEKEE (reference sequence). The ends were cut back, 0 bases at V and 1 base at J, with 4 bases in the middle. CDR3 nucleotide sequence: TGTGCCAGCAGCTTGGTACCGAACACTGAAGCTTTCTTT. This encodes CASSLVPNTEAFF.

This clonotype was counted at least ten times. Written as DNA, the CDR3 is TGCGCCAGCAGCTGGGAAGTGACCTATGAGCAGTTCTTC. Its translation is CASSWEVTYEQFF. This chain uses TRBV5-1 with TRBJ2-1; the D is unclear. From germline, CDR1 is SGHRS and CDR2 YFSETQ. The length of the CDR3 is 13 residues. V dropped 3 bases and J dropped 8 bases, with 12 bases sitting between them. The entire variable domain, with the rest obtained from reference TRBV5-1 and TRBJ2-1, is as follows: KAGVTQTPRYLIKTRGQQVTLSCSPISGHRSVSWYQQTPGQGLQFLFEYFSETQRNKGNFPGRFSGRQFSNSRSEMNVSTLELGDSALYLCASSWEVTYEQFFGPGTRLTVL.

The rearrangement joins TRBV20-1 to TRBJ2-5; 7 nucleotides agree with TRBD2. J was trimmed by 2 bases and V by 0 bases; bases with no gene match: 9. This CDR3 is built from 16 residues. Germline V gene sequence: CDR1 DFQATT, CDR2 SNEGSKA (reference sequence). CDR3: CSARDLAGTTQETQYF. The CDR3, as DNA: TGCAGTGCTAGAGATCTTGCCGGGACTACACAAGAGACCCAGTACTTC.